This T cell receptor beta chain was sequenced during a study of blood T cell repertoires in COVID-19. Study-wide background: Acute and convalescent COVID-19 samples came from the United States, Italy and Spain.

Per the original methods: It was from reference gene primer amplification that nucleated cell counts were estimated. Measured with immunoSEQ multiplex PCR; TCRdb has only the in-frame clones, and not every one. That table gives V, J and clone size, and the DNA gave D and trimming. The data show 75,000 to 95,000 clones, about 86% seen once. The clonotype was recovered from a man aged 55-75 years with acute or convalescent COVID-19. Sequencing was carried out using peripheral blood.

The CDR3 DNA follows: TGTGCCACCGAGAATGCGAATGAAAAACTGTTTTTT. This gives the protein CATENANEKLFF. This sequence joins TRBV7-9 and TRBJ1-4, with unresolved D. V was cut by 10 bases and J by 5 bases, with 11 bases left in between. The CDR3 is made up of 12 amino acids. CDR1 SEHNR and CDR2 FQNEAQ come from the germline V gene (reference sequence).